This T cell receptor beta chain was captured in a study of blood T cell repertoires in COVID-19. Study-wide background: Some COVID-19 samples were acute and others convalescent; all came from the United States, Italy and Spain. PBMCs, B-cell-depleted T cells, or T cells provided the cDNA or gDNA that made up the material.

V lost 5 bases and J lost 5, with 13 bases in between. Per the germline V gene, CDR1 is MNHEY and CDR2 is SVGAGI. The CDR3 sequence is 14 residues long. The protocol was immunoSEQ multiplex PCR, while the TCRdb copy is restricted to in-frame clones and leaves out a portion. Among roughly 50,000 clones, about 91% were seen once, and the ten largest hold 7.3%. The chain joins TRBV6-5 to TRBJ1-5, with D possibly matching TRBD1 (5 bases). The material sequenced was peripheral blood. The sequence derives from a woman aged 60-75 years with active or convalescent COVID-19. The DNA of the CDR3 is TGTGCCAGCAGTCCAGGGATAAATCATCAGCCCCAGCATTTT. It codes for CASSPGINHQPQHF.